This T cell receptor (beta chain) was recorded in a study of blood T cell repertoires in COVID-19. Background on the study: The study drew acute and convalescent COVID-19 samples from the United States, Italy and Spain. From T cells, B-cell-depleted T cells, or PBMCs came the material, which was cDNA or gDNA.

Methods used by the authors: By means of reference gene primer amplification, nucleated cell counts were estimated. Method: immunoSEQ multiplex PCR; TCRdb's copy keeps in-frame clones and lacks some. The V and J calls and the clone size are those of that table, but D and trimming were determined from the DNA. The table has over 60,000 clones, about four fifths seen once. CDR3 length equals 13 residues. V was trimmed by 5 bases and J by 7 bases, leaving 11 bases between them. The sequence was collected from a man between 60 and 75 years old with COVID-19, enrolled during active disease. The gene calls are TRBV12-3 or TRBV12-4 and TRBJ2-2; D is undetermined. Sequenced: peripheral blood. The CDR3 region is CASSTTRVGELFF. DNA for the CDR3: TGTGCCAGCAGTACGACACGAGTCGGGGAGCTGTTTTTT.